A single sample is the source of the 11 T cell receptor beta chains below, sequenced in a study of T cells in Graves' hyperthyroidism and ophthalmopathy. Using RNA transcripts as the source, TCR beta CDR3 regions were amplified. The TCR CDR3 first-round RT-PCR relied on the HTBI primer set. MiXCR, run by TCRdb on the multiplex PCR reads, gives a single entry per CDR3 protein. The data contain under 200,000 distinct CDR3 sequences, about a tenth of them singletons. The sequenced sample consisted of blood. Receptors originate from a woman younger than 35 with Graves' hyperthyroidism that later progressed to Graves' ophthalmopathy.

The CDR3 region is CASSYVRDRATGELFF. Written as DNA, the CDR3 is TGTGCCAGCAGTTACGTCCGGGACAGGGCCACCGGGGAGCTGTTTTTT. V gene TRBV6-5 combines with J gene TRBJ2-2; TRBD1 aligns across 9 bases. The CDR3 spans 16 residues. J lost 4 bases, V lost 2 bases, and 5 bases had no gene match. The germline V gene encodes CDR1 MNHEY and CDR2 SVGAGI.

In DNA, the CDR3 is TGCGCCAGCAGCTCGACAGGCCAAGAGACCCAGTACTTC. Translated: CASSSTGQETQYF. The chain joins TRBV5-1 to TRBJ2-5; D perhaps matches TRBD1 (6 bases). The CDR3 loop spans 13 amino acids. Germline-derived CDR1 and CDR2 are SGHRS and YFSETQ. Trimming shortened V by 3 bases and J by 1 base, and 7 bases separated the two germline ends.

This clonotype was detected many times. The chain couples TRBV3-1 to TRBJ1-2, with a weak D call TRBD1 (6 bases). CDR1 and CDR2 from the germline V gene are LGHDT and YNNKEL (reference sequence). Deletions cut 3 bases from V and 7 bases from J, with 15 bases between. The CDR3 has 14 amino acids. CDR3 in amino acids: CASSQAGTPSGYTF. CDR3 bases: TGTGCCAGCAGCCAGGCCGGGACACCCAGTGGCTACACCTTC.

This clonotype was seen more than once but under ten times. The rearrangement uses TRBV30 and TRBJ1-3; D uncertain. The CDR3 runs 13 residues. Germline V CDR1 and CDR2: GTSNPN, SVGIG (reference sequence). Between the trimmed V and J ends, which lost 4 bases and 6 bases, there was a span of 13 bases. The CDR3 region has the DNA TGTGCCTGGATCATAACGACCGAAAACACCATATATTTT. Translation gives CAWIITTENTIYF.

This clonotype was recorded many times. The chain combines TRBV7-8 with TRBJ2-7, with D perhaps matching TRBD1 (5 bases). The CDR3 extends over 12 amino acids. From germline, CDR1 is SGHVS and CDR2 FQNEAQ. V lost 5 bases and J 7 bases, leaving 12 bases between the germline ends. Here the CDR3 DNA reads TGTGCCAGCAGCCCAGTCAAGGGGGAGCAGTACTTC. Its translation: CASSPVKGEQYF. The full variable domain, its missing parts supplied by reference TRBV7-8 and TRBJ2-7, is GAGVSQSPRYKVAKRGQDVALRCDPISGHVSLFWYQQALGQGPEFLTYFQNEAQLDKSGLPSDRFFAERPEGSVSTLKIQRTQQEDSAVYLCASSPVKGEQYFGPGTRLTVT.

This clonotype appeared many times. This chain joins TRBV19 and TRBJ1-1; no clear D gene. V was trimmed by 5 bases and J by 1 base, leaving 5 bases between them. Germline values: CDR1 LNHDA, CDR2 SQIVND (reference sequence). The CDR3 sequence is 12 residues long. CDR3 region: CASSVGNTEAFF. CDR3 bases: TGTGCCAGTAGTGTAGGGAACACTGAAGCTTTCTTT. The entire variable domain, with the rest obtained from reference TRBV19 and TRBJ1-1, is as follows: DGGITQSPKYLFRKEGQNVTLSCEQNLNHDAMYWYRQDPGQGLRLIYYSQIVNDFQKGDIAEGYSVSREKKESFPLTVTSAQKNPTAFYLCASSVGNTEAFFGQGTRLTVV.

This clonotype was recorded many times. The chain combines TRBV18 with TRBJ1-6, with D possibly matching TRBD1 (5 bases). Germline V gene sequence: CDR1 KGHSH, CDR2 LQKENI. Trimming removed 1 base at V and 8 bases at J, with 9 bases between. This CDR3 is built from 14 residues. CDR3 amino acids: CASSPQGWDSPLHF. In DNA form, the CDR3 reads TGTGCCAGCTCACCACAGGGGTGGGATTCACCCCTCCACTTT.

This clonotype showed up many times. The chain employs TRBV29-1 and TRBJ2-5; 8 bases align to TRBD2. CDR1 is SQVTM and CDR2 is ANQGSEA in the germline V gene. Trimming at V came to 7 bases and at J to 2 bases, leaving 9 bases not matched to a gene. There are 14 residues in the CDR3. This CDR3 reads CSGDPGLVQETQYF. The DNA for the CDR3 is TGCAGCGGCGATCCGGGACTAGTACAAGAGACCCAGTACTTC.

This clonotype was seen a few times. The chain is built from TRBV18 and TRBJ2-1; D is perhaps TRBD1 (6 bases). Trimming took off 3 bases at V and 0 bases at J, with 15 bases between the two ends. Germline values: CDR1 KGHSH, CDR2 LQKENI. The CDR3 totals 17 residues. DNA of the CDR3: TGTGCCAGCTCACCTGGGAAGAGGGGGAGCTCCTACAATGAGCAGTTCTTC. Its protein is CASSPGKRGSSYNEQFF.

The chain carries TRBV28 and TRBJ2-2; perhaps TRBD1 as D (6 bases). V was clipped by 10 bases and J by 1 base, with 19 bases between them. The CDR3 totals 16 residues. Germline V gene data show CDR1 as MDHEN and CDR2 as SYDVKM. CDR3 loop: CATNPSGTQNTGELFF. CDR3 sequence (DNA): TGTGCCACCAATCCCAGTGGGACACAGAACACCGGGGAGCTGTTTTTT.

This clonotype was detected ten times or more. This rearrangement joins TRBV3-1 to TRBJ2-3, with 10 bases matching TRBD2. V lost 0 bases to trimming and J lost 2 bases; unmatched junction nucleotides: 11. The CDR3 is made up of 19 amino acids. In germline, CDR1 is LGHDT, CDR2 YNNKEL (reference sequence). The CDR3 sequence is CASSQDIFSGRPHTDTQYF. CDR3 DNA: TGTGCCAGCAGCCAAGATATTTTTAGCGGGAGGCCTCACACAGATACGCAGTATTTT.